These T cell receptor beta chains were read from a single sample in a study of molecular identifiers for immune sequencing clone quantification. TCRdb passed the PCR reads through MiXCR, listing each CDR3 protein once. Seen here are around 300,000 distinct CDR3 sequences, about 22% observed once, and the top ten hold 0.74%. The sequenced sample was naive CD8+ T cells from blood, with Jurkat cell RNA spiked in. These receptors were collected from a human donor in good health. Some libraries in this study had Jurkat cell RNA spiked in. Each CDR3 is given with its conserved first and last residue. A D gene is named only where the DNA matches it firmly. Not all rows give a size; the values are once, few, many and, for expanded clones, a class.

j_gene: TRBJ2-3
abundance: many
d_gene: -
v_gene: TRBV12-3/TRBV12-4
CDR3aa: CASSPHKTPTPTDTQYF
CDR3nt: TGTGCCAGCAGTCCCCACAAGACCCCTACGCCCACAGATACGCAGTATTTT

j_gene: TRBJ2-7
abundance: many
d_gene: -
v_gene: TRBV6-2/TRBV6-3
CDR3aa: CASATTYEQYF
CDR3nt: TGTGCCAGCGCCACCACCTACGAGCAGTACTTC

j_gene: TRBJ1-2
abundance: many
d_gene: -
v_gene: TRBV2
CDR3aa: CATMRLAGTDYGYTF
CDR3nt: TGTGCCACCATGCGATTAGCTGGCACGGACTATGGCTACACCTTC

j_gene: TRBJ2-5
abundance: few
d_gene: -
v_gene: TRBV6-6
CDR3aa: CASSYPIGPDRRYQETQYF
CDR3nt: TGTGCCAGCAGTTACCCCATTGGCCCTGACAGGAGGTACCAAGAGACCCAGTACTTC

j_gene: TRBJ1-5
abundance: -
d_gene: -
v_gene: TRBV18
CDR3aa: CASSPYSMSNQPQHF
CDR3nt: TGTGCCAGCTCACCATATTCAATGAGCAATCAGCCCCAGCATTTT

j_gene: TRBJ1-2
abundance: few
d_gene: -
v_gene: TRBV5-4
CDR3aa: CASSLVLYPEYGYTF
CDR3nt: TGTGCCAGCAGCTTGGTTCTTTATCCAGAGTATGGCTACACCTTC

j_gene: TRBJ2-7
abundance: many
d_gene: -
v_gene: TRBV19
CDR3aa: CASSFGTSLYEQYF
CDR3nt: TGTGCCAGTAGTTTCGGGACATCGCTCTACGAGCAGTACTTC

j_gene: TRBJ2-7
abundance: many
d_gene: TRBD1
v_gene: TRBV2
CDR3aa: CASSEWGQGVMVEQYF
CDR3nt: TGTGCCAGCAGTGAATGGGGACAGGGGGTTATGGTGGAGCAGTACTTC

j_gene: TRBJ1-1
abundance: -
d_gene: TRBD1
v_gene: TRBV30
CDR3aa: CAWSRGQGRTEAFF
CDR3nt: TGTGCCTGGAGTCGTGGACAGGGTCGTACTGAAGCTTTCTTT

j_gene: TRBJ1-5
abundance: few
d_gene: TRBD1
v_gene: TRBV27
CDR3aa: CASSYGTENQPQHF
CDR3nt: TGTGCCAGCAGTTACGGGACAGAGAATCAGCCCCAGCATTTT

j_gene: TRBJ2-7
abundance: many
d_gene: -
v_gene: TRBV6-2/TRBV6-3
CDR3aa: CASSYGPAAYEQYF
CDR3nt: TGTGCCAGCAGTTACGGGCCCGCAGCGTACGAGCAGTACTTC

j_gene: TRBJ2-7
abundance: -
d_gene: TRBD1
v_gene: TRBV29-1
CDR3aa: CSVEHGQGPYEQYF
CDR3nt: TGCAGCGTTGAACACGGACAGGGGCCTTACGAGCAGTACTTC

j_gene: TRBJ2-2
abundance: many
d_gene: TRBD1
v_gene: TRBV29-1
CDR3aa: CSVLTGYTGELFF
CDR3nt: TGCAGCGTTTTGACAGGGTACACCGGGGAGCTGTTTTTT

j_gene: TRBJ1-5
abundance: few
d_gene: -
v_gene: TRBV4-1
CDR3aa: CASSLIPMGSNQPQHF
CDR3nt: TGCGCCAGCAGCCTGATTCCGATGGGCAGCAATCAGCCCCAGCATTTT

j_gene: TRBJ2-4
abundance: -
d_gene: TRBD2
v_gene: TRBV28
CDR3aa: CASGFRGGVDIQYF
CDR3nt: TGTGCCAGCGGTTTTCGGGGAGGGGTGGACATTCAGTACTTC

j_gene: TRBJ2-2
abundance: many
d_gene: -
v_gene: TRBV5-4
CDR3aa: CASSLSGFRTGELFF
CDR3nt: TGTGCCAGCAGCTTGTCTGGTTTTAGGACCGGGGAGCTGTTTTTT

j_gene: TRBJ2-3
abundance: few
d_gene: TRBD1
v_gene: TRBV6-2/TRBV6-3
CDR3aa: CASSLDPDRGIDTQYF
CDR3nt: TGTGCCAGCAGTTTGGACCCGGACAGGGGCATAGATACGCAGTATTTT

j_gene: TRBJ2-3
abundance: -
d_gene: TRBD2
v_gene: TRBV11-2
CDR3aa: CASSGILAGITDTQYF
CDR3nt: TGTGCCAGCAGCGGGATACTAGCGGGGATCACAGATACGCAGTATTTT

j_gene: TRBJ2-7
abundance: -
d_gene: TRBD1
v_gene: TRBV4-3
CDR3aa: CASSQAPGQGGEQYF
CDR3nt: TGCGCCAGCAGCCAAGCACCGGGACAGGGAGGCGAGCAGTACTTC

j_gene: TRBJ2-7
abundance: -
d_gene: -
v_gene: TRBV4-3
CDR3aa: CASGQATRGEVNEQYF
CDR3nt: TGCGCCAGCGGCCAAGCGACCAGAGGCGAGGTCAACGAGCAGTACTTC

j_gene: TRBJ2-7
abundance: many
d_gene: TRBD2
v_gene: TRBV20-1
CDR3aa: CSARVRQSSGSVYEQYF
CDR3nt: TGCAGTGCTAGAGTGCGACAGAGTAGCGGGAGCGTTTACGAGCAGTACTTC

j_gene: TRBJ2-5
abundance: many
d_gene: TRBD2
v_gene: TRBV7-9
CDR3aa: CAGKRGEQETQYF
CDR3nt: TGTGCCGGGAAGCGGGGGGAACAAGAGACCCAGTACTTC

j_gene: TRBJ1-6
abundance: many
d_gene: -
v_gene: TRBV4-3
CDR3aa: CASSQDSVSGVNSPLHF
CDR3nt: TGCGCCAGCAGCCAAGATTCGGTGTCAGGAGTTAATTCACCCCTCCACTTT

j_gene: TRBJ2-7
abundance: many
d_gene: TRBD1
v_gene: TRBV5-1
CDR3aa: CASSNGTGIYEQYF
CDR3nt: TGCGCCAGCAGCAACGGGACAGGGATCTACGAGCAGTACTTC

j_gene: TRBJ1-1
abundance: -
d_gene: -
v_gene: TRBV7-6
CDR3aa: CASSPDTYTEAFF
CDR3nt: TGTGCCAGCAGTCCCGACACTTACACTGAAGCTTTCTTT

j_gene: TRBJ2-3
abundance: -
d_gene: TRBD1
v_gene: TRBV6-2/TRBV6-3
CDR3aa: CASSFLRDRGQPDTQYF
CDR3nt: TGTGCCAGCAGTTTCCTCCGGGACAGGGGGCAACCAGATACGCAGTATTTT

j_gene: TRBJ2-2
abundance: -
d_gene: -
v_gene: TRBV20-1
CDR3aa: CSARAGTHSTGELFF
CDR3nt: TGCAGTGCTAGAGCAGGGACCCACAGCACCGGGGAGCTGTTTTTT

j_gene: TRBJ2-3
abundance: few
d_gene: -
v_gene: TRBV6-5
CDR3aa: CASSPRGSVDTQYF
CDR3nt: TGTGCCAGCAGCCCCCGGGGTTCGGTAGATACGCAGTATTTT

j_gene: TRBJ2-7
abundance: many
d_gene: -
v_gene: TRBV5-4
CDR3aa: CASNADSYEQYF
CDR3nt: TGTGCCAGCAACGCTGATTCCTACGAGCAGTACTTC

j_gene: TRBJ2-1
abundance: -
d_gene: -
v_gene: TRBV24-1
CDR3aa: CATSDTHPFGQFF
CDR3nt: TGTGCCACCAGTGATACACACCCTTTCGGGCAGTTCTTC

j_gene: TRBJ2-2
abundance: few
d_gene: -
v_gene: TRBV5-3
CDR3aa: CASSLALTANTGELFF
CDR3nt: TGTGCCAGCAGCTTGGCCCTCACTGCGAACACCGGGGAGCTGTTTTTT

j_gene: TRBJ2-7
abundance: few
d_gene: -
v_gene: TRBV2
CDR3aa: CASSDSPRNYEQYF
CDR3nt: TGTGCCAGCAGTGACTCCCCCCGGAACTACGAGCAGTACTTC

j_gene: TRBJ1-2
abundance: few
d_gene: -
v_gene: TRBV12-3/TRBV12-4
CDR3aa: CASSLTGNYGYTF
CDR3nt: TGTGCCAGCAGTTTAACGGGCAACTATGGCTACACCTTC

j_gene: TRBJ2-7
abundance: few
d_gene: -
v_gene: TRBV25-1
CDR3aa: CASSEFGAGTTFEQYF
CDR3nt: TGTGCCAGCAGTGAATTTGGGGCGGGGACGACTTTCGAGCAGTACTTC

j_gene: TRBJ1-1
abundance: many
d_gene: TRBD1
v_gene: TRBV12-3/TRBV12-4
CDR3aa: CASSWGQINTEAFF
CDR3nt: TGTGCCAGCAGTTGGGGACAGATAAACACTGAAGCTTTCTTT

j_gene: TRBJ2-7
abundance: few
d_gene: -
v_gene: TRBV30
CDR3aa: CAWSVSDFYEQYF
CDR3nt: TGTGCCTGGAGTGTATCAGATTTCTACGAGCAGTACTTC

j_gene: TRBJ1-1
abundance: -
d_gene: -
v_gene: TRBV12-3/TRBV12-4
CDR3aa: CASSSGRVRTEAFF
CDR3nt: TGTGCCAGCAGTTCGGGACGGGTGAGGACTGAAGCTTTCTTT

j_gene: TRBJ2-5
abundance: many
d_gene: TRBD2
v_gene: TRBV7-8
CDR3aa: CASSLGLAGDQETQYF
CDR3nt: TGTGCCAGCAGCCTAGGACTAGCGGGGGACCAAGAGACCCAGTACTTC

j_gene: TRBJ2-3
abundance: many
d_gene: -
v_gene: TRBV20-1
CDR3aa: CSRPSTDTQYF
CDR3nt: TGCAGCCGGCCTAGCACAGATACGCAGTATTTT

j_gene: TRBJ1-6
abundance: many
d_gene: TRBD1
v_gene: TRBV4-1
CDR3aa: CASSQDGGGYSPLHF
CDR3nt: TGCGCCAGCAGCCAAGATGGAGGGGGCTATTCACCCCTCCACTTT

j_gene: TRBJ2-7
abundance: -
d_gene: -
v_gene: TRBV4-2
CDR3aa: CTSSQVEALGSSYEQYF
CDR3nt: TGTACCAGCAGCCAAGTAGAGGCCCTCGGGAGCTCCTACGAGCAGTACTTC

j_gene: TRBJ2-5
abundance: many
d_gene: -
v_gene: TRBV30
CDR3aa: CAWSVQGEETQYF
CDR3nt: TGTGCCTGGAGTGTACAAGGGGAAGAGACCCAGTACTTC

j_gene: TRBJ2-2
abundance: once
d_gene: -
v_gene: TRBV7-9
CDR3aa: CAGSSARGGDANTGELFF
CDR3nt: TGTGCCGGCAGCTCCGCCCGGGGCGGGGACGCGAACACCGGGGAGCTGTTTTTT

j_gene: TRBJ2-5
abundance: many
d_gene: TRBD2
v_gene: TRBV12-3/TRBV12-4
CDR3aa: CASSPVSGGLETQYF
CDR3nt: TGTGCCAGCAGTCCCGTCAGCGGGGGTTTGGAGACCCAGTACTTC

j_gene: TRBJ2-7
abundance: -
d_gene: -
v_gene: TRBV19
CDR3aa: CASSTGQRGKGEQYF
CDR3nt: TGTGCCAGTAGTACTGGACAGCGGGGAAAAGGCGAGCAGTACTTC

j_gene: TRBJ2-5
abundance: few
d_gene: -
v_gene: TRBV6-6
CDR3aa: CASSYPGTEQETQYF
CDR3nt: TGTGCCAGCAGTTACCCAGGGACGGAGCAAGAGACCCAGTACTTC

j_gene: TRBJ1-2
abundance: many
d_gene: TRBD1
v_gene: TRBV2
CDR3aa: CASRSWGQGSFDYGYTF
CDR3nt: TGTGCCAGCAGGTCATGGGGACAGGGGTCGTTTGACTATGGCTACACCTTC

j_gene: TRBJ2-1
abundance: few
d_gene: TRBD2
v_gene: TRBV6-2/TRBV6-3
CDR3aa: CASGSGGSYNEQFF
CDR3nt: TGTGCCAGCGGAAGCGGGGGGTCCTACAATGAGCAGTTCTTC

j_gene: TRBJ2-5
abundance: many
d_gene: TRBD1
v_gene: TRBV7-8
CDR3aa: CASSLAGTGGIKTQYF
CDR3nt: TGTGCCAGCAGCTTAGCCGGGACAGGGGGCATCAAGACCCAGTACTTC

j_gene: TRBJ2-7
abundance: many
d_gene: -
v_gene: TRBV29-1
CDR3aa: CSGGGHTYEQYF
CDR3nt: TGCAGCGGAGGGGGACACACCTACGAGCAGTACTTC

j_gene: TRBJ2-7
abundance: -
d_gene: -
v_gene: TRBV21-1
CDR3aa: CASQDASSYGQYF
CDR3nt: TGTGCCAGCCAGGACGCAAGCTCCTACGGGCAGTACTTC